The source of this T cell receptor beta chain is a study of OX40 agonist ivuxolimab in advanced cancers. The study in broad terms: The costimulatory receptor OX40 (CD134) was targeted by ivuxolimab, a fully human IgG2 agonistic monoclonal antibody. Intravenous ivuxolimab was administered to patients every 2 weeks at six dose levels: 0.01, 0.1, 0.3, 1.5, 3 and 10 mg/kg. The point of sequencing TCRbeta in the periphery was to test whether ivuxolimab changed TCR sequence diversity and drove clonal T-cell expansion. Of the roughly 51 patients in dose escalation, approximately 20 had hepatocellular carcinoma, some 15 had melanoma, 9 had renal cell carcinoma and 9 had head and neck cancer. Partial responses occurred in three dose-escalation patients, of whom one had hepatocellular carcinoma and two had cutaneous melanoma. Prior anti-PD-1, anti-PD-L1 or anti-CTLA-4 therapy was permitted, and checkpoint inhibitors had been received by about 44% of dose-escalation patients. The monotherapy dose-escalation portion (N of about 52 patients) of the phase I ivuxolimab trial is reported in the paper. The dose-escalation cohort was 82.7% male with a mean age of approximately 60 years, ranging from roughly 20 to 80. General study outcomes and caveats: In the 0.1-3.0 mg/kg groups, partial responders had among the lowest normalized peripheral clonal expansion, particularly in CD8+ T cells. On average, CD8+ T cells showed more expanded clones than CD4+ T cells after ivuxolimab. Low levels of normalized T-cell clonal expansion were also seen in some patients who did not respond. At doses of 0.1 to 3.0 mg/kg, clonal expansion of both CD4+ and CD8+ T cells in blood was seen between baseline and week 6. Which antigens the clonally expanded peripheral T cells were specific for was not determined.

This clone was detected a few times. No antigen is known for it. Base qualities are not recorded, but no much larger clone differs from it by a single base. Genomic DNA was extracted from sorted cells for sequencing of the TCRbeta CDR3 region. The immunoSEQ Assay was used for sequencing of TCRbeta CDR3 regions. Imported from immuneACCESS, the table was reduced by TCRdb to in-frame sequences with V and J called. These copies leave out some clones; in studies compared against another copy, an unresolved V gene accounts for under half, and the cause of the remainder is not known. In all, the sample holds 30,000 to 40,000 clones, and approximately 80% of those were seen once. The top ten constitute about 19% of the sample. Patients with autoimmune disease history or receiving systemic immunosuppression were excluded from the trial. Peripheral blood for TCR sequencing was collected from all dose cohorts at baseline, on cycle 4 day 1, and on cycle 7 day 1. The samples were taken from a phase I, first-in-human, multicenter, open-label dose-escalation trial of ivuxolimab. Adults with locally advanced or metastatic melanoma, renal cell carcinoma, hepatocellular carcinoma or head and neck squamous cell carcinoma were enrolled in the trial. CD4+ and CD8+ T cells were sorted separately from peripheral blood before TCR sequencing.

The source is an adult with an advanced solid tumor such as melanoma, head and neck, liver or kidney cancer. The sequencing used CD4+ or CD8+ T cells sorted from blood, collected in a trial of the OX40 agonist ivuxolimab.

Here is the DNA: TGCGCCAGCAGCTACGGACAGGGTCGAAGGAGGGGAAACACCATATATTTT. It translates as CASSYGQGRRRGNTIYF. The rearrangement joined TRBV4-1 to TRBJ1-3, with 8 bases in between that match TRBD1. Taken from the germline V gene, the CDR1 and CDR2 loops are MGHRA and YSYEKL. The CDR3, from cysteine to phenylalanine, totals 17 residues. Only the CDR3 portion is preserved as DNA: 51 bases, with reading frame beginning at the first base. V loses 5 bases at its end and J loses 4 bases; junction bases beyond the gene matches: 13.